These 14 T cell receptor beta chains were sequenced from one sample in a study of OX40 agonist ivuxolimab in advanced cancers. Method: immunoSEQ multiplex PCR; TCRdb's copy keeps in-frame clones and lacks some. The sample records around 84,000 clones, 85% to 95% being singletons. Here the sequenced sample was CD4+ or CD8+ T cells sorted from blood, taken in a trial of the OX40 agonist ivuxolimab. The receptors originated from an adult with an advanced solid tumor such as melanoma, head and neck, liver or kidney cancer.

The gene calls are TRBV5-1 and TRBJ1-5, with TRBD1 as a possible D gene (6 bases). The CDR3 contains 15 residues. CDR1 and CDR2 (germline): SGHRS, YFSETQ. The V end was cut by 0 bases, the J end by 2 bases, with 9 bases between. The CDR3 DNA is TGCGCCAGCAGCTTGGTTCCAGGGGGCAATCAGCCCCAGCATTTT. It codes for CASSLVPGGNQPQHF.

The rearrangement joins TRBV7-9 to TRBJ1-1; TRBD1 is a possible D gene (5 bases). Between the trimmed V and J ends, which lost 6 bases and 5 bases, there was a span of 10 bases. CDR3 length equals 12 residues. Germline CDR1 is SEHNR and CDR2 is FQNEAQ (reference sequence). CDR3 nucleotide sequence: TGTGCCAGCAGGGCAGGGCTGACTGAAGCTTTCTTT. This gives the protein CASRAGLTEAFF.

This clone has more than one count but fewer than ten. This CDR3 is CASSSGGLSQQYF. In DNA, the CDR3 is TGTGCCAGCAGCTCCGGAGGGCTATCACAGCAGTACTTC. The rearrangement joins TRBV9 to TRBJ2-7; weak D call: TRBD2 (6 bases). The germline CDR1 and CDR2 sequences are SGDLS and YYNGEE. V lost 4 bases to trimming and J lost 8 bases, with 16 bases between them. The CDR3 is 13 amino acids.

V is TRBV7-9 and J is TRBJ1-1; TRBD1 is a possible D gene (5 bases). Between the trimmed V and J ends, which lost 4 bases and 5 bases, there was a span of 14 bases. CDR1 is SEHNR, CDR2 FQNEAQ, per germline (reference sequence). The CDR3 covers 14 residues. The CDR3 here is CASSSGGAGTEAFF. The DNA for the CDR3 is TGTGCCAGCAGCTCAGGAGGGGCTGGGACTGAAGCTTTCTTT. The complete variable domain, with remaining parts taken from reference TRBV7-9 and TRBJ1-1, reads DTGVSQNPRHKITKRGQNVTFRCDPISEHNRLYWYRQTLGQGPEFLTYFQNEAQLEKSRLLSDRFSAERPKGSFSTLEIQRTEQGDSAMYLCASSSGGAGTEAFFGQGTRLTVV.

CDR3 amino acids: CASSLGVSAGHNEQFF. The CDR3 DNA is TGTGCCAGCAGCTTAGGGGTTTCGGCAGGGCACAATGAGCAGTTCTTC. V usage is TRBV7-9 and J usage is TRBJ2-1; perhaps TRBD1 as D (5 bases). The germline CDR1 and CDR2 sequences are SEHNR and FQNEAQ (reference sequence). Trimming cost V 1 base and J 5 bases, with 15 bases left between them. The CDR3 loop spans 16 amino acids. Variable domain in full (rest from reference TRBV7-9 and TRBJ2-1): DTGVSQNPRHKITKRGQNVTFRCDPISEHNRLYWYRQTLGQGPEFLTYFQNEAQLEKSRLLSDRFSAERPKGSFSTLEIQRTEQGDSAMYLCASSLGVSAGHNEQFFGPGTRLTVL.

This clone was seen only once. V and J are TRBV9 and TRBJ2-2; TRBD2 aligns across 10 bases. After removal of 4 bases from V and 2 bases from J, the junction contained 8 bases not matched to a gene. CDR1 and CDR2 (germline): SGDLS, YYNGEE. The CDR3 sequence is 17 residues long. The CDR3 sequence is CASSSSLAGVNTGELFF. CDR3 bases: TGTGCCAGCAGCTCCTCCCTAGCGGGGGTCAACACCGGGGAGCTGTTTTTT.

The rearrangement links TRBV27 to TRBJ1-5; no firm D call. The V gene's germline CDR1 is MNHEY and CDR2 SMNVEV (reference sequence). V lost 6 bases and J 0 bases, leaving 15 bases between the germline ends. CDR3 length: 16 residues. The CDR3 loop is CASSPSVGDSNQPQHF. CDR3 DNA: TGTGCCAGCAGCCCCTCGGTTGGGGATAGCAATCAGCCCCAGCATTTT.

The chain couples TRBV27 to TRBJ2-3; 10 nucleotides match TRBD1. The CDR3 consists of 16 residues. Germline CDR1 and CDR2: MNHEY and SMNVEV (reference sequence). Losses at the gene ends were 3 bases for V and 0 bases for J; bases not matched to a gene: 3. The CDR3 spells CASSFPGQGSTDTQYF. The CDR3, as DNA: TGTGCCAGCAGTTTCCCGGGACAGGGGAGCACAGATACGCAGTATTTT.

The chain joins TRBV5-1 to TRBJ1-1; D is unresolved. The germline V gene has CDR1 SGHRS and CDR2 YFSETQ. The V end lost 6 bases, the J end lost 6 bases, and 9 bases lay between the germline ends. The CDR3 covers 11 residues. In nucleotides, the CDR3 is TGCGCCAGCAACTACGGCTCTGAAGCTTTCTTT. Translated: CASNYGSEAFF.

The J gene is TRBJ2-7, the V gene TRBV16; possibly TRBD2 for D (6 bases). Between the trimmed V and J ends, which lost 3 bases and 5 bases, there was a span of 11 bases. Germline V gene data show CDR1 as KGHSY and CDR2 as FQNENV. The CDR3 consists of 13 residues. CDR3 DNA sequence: TGTGCCAGCAGCCACCTTGCGGGGAACGAGCAGTACTTC. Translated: CASSHLAGNEQYF.

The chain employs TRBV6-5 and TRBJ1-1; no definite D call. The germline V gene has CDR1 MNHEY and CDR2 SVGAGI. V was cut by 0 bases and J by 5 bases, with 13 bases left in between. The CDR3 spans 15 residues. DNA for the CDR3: TGTGCCAGCAGTTACTCGGAGGTGGGAGGAACTGAAGCTTTCTTT. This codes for CASSYSEVGGTEAFF.

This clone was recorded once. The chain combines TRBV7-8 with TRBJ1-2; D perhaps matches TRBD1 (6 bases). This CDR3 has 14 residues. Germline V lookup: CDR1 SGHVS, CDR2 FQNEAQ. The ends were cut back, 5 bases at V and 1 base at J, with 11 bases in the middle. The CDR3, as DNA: TGTGCCAGCAGCCCCGAGGGGGGTAACTATGGCTACACCTTC. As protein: CASSPEGGNYGYTF.

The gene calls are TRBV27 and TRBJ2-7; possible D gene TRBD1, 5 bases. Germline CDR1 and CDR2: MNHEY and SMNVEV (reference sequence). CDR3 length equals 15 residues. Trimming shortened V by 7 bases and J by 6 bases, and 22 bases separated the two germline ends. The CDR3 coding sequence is TGTGCCAGCAACCCACTGCAGGGTGGACCCATCGAGCAGTACTTC. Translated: CASNPLQGGPIEQYF.

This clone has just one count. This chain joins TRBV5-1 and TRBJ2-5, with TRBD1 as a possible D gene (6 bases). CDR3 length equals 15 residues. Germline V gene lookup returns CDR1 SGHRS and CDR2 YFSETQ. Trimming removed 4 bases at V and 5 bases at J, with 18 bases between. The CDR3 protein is CASSPIMDSYETQYF. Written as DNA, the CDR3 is TGCGCCAGCAGCCCTATTATGGACAGCTATGAGACCCAGTACTTC.